The clone carrying this T cell receptor beta chain came up a few times. The antigen is undetermined. Libraries were prepared by immunoSEQ multiplex PCR; TCRdb keeps only in-frame clonotypes and omits some of them. The sample gives 110,000 or so clones, approximately 96% of which show up once; 0.67% is in the top ten. This entry is derived from a study of cytomegalovirus exposure and HLA in healthy donors. Study-wide results and limits: Some TCR beta chains (around 180 of them) were listed as cytomegalovirus-associated. In vitro checks showed that a few CMV-associated chains really do target CMV antigens.

Germline loops: CDR1 SNHLY, CDR2 FYNNEI. The CDR3 runs 13 residues. V lost 8 bases and J 3 bases, leaving 11 bases between the germline ends. This receptor was identified in a woman younger than 35 in good health and CMV-seronegative. The sample taken for sequencing was PBMCs. The chain joins TRBV2 to TRBJ1-5, with a weak D call TRBD1 (6 bases). CDR3 residues: CASQGIINQPQHF. CDR3 sequence (DNA): TGTGCCAGCCAGGGGATCATCAATCAGCCCCAGCATTTT.